This TCR beta chain was captured in a study of cytomegalovirus exposure and HLA in healthy donors. Details on this clone: Its antigen is undetermined.

Both 60 Vbeta primers and 13 Jbeta primers went into the PCR. Sequenced by immunoSEQ multiplex PCR; TCRdb stores in-frame clones only, minus some. This table has about 110,000 clones, around 74% appearing once. Study outcomes and limitations: Reported results showed that the classifier diagnosed cytomegalovirus status with high specificity and sensitivity.

The CDR3 is 15 amino acids. V was trimmed by 1 base and J by 4 bases, leaving 14 bases between them. Germline CDR1 is SGDLS and CDR2 is YYNGEE. This clonotype was obtained from a man aged 25 to 40 in good health and CMV-seropositive. The chain uses TRBV9 and TRBJ1-2, with no clear D. The sequencing sample was made of PBMCs. CDR3 DNA: TGTGCCAGCAGCGTAACGGCAGGTAATTCCTATGGCTACACCTTC. Its protein product is CASSVTAGNSYGYTF.